These T cell receptor beta chains were read from a single sample in a study of CD8+ T cells in alopecia areata. Sequencing was performed with immunoSEQ multiplex PCR; in TCRdb, only in-frame clones are kept and a portion is missing. The sample records some 200,000 clones, 55% to 70% being singletons. This sample comprised CD4+ T cells sorted from blood, obtained at week 4, from a patient treated with tofacitinib. Receptors originate from a human donor with alopecia areata. Each CDR3 is given with its conserved first and last residue. A D gene is named only where the DNA matches it firmly. Clone size is shown for a subset of rows, as once, few, many or a class of expanded clone.

d_gene	j_gene	v_gene	len	abundance	CDR3nt	CDR3aa
NA	TRBJ2-3	TRBV7-9	15	NA	TGTGCCAGCTCCGAACGAGGGGGGTGGACAGATACGCAGTATTTT	CASSERGGWTDTQYF
NA	TRBJ2-5	TRBV29-1	13	few	TGCAGCGCCATGACAGGAATCCAAGAGACCCAGTACTTC	CSAMTGIQETQYF
NA	TRBJ2-7	TRBV29-1	12	once	TGCAGCGTTGTACAGGGCTCCTACGAGCAGTACTTC	CSVVQGSYEQYF
NA	TRBJ2-7	TRBV30	14	NA	TGTGCCTGGGACTACAGGGAGGGTGGCTACGAGCAGTACTTC	CAWDYREGGYEQYF
TRBD2	TRBJ2-5	TRBV7-2	14	NA	TGTGCCAGCAGCCTAAGCGGGGGGCGAGAGACCCAGTACTTC	CASSLSGGRETQYF
NA	TRBJ2-2	TRBV2	12	NA	TGTGCCAGCAGTGCCGGCTCTCCGAAGCTGTTTTTT	CASSAGSPKLFF
NA	TRBJ1-6	TRBV7-9	13	few	TGTGCCAGCAGCTATGGGACGTCCTCACCCCTCCACTTT	CASSYGTSSPLHF
NA	TRBJ2-5	TRBV29-1	12	NA	TGCAGCGGAGGGGCAGGCCAAGAGACCCAGTACTTC	CSGGAGQETQYF
NA	TRBJ1-2	TRBV30	13	NA	TGTGCCTGGAGCCGGGGCGCAAACTATGGCTACACCTTC	CAWSRGANYGYTF
NA	TRBJ1-5	TRBV5-7	14	NA	TGTGCCAGCAGCCTAAGCGCCGGTGATCAGCCCCAGCATTTT	CASSLSAGDQPQHF
NA	TRBJ2-1	TRBV2	12	NA	TGTGCCAGCAGCGAGGACGTTTCTGAGCAGTTCTTC	CASSEDVSEQFF
NA	TRBJ2-2	TRBV30	14	few	TGTGCCTGGAGACCTTTTGACCCTGCCGGGGAGCTGTTTTTT	CAWRPFDPAGELFF
TRBD1	TRBJ1-5	TRBV7-4	16	NA	TGTGCCAGCAGATCCGGGACAGGGGATAGCAATCAGCCCCAGCATTTT	CASRSGTGDSNQPQHF
NA	TRBJ2-6	TRBV5-1	17	few	TGCGCCAGCAGCTCCTCCCGAGGGGGCTCTGGGGCCAACGTCCTGACTTTC	CASSSSRGGSGANVLTF
NA	TRBJ1-2	TRBV30	14	once	TGTGCCTGGAGACAGGGAGTAGGTTCCGCTGGCTACACCTTC	CAWRQGVGSAGYTF
NA	TRBJ1-1	TRBV7-9	12	NA	TGTGCCACTAGGCGGGAGAACACTGAAGCTTTCTTT	CATRRENTEAFF
NA	TRBJ1-4	TRBV2	13	NA	TGTGCCAGCTCCTCACCTTACTCCCACGGCCCGTTTTTT	CASSSPYSHGPFF
NA	TRBJ1-6	TRBV15	16	NA	TGTGCCACCAGCAGAGACGGCGGCGTTGGGGGTTCACCCCTCCACTTT	CATSRDGGVGGSPLHF
NA	TRBJ2-7	TRBV2	14	NA	TGTGCCAGCAGTGCAAAAAGCGGACGCTACGAGCAGTACTTC	CASSAKSGRYEQYF
NA	TRBJ2-2	TRBV7-9	13	NA	TGTGCCAGCAGCAGGACGTACACCGGGGAGCTGTTTTTT	CASSRTYTGELFF
NA	TRBJ2-6	TRBV6-5	15	NA	TGTGCCAGCAGATCCCTAAACTCTGGGGCCAACGTCCTGACTTTC	CASRSLNSGANVLTF
TRBD1	TRBJ1-3	TRBV6-5	15	NA	TGTGCCAGCAGCCGTACAGGGGCGACTGGAAACACCATATATTTT	CASSRTGATGNTIYF
NA	TRBJ1-4	TRBV9	14	once	TGTGCCAGCAGCGGCAGGGGAGTTAATGAAAAACTGTTTTTT	CASSGRGVNEKLFF
NA	TRBJ1-3	TRBV5-1	12	few	TGCGCCAGCAGCGTTGATGGAAACACCATATATTTT	CASSVDGNTIYF
NA	TRBJ2-3	TRBV6-5	15	once	TGTGCCAGCAGTTACGGGGGCAGGAGCACAGATACGCAGTATTTT	CASSYGGRSTDTQYF
NA	TRBJ2-6	TRBV6-1	15	NA	TGTGCCAGCAGTGAAGGCAGCTCTGGGGCCAACGTCCTGACTTTC	CASSEGSSGANVLTF
NA	TRBJ1-5	TRBV30	13	NA	TGTGCCTGGACGCGGGGTTTCAATCAGCCCCAGCATTTT	CAWTRGFNQPQHF
NA	TRBJ1-5	TRBV30	13	NA	TGTGCCTGGAGTGAAGGTGGCAATCAGCCCCAGCATTTT	CAWSEGGNQPQHF
NA	TRBJ2-5	TRBV7-9	12	few	TGTGCCAGCAGCCCCGGGACAGAGACCCAGTACTTC	CASSPGTETQYF
NA	TRBJ2-7	TRBV29-1	12	few	TGCAGCGTTGGAACAGCCTCCTACGAGCAGTACTTC	CSVGTASYEQYF
TRBD1	TRBJ1-2	TRBV29-1	13	NA	TGCAGCGTGACGGACAGGGGCGTCTATGGCTACACCTTC	CSVTDRGVYGYTF
NA	TRBJ1-1	TRBV29-1	13	NA	TGCAGCGTTGAAAATGGCCAGAACACTGAAGCTTTCTTT	CSVENGQNTEAFF
NA	TRBJ1-1	TRBV5-1	15	NA	TGCGCCAGCAGCTATATACCTGGGGGGAACACTGAAGCTTTCTTT	CASSYIPGGNTEAFF
NA	TRBJ1-2	TRBV6-6	14	few	TGTGCCAGCAGTTACCCCGGGACACTTTATGGCTACACCTTC	CASSYPGTLYGYTF
NA	TRBJ2-7	TRBV2	12	few	TGTGCCAGCAGCGCCCGCACTAGCCCCAACCACTTC	CASSARTSPNHF
TRBD2	TRBJ2-2	TRBV9	16	few	TGTGCCAGCAGCTTCTTAGCGGGGGCAAACACCGGGGAGCTGTTTTTT	CASSFLAGANTGELFF
NA	TRBJ1-5	TRBV30	13	few	TGTGCCTGGGATCGACAGGGCAATCAGCCCCAGCATTTT	CAWDRQGNQPQHF
NA	TRBJ1-1	TRBV29-1	13	NA	TGCAGCGTTGAAGGGGAAATGAACACTGAAGCTTTCTTT	CSVEGEMNTEAFF
TRBD1	TRBJ2-2	TRBV5-1	18	few	TGCGCCAGCAGCTTGGTTCGTTTAGGGGGCACTTCCGCCGGGGAGCTGTTTTTT	CASSLVRLGGTSAGELFF
NA	TRBJ1-1	TRBV5-1	14	NA	TGCGCCAGCAGCTTGGTAGCTACGAACACTGAAGCTTTCTTT	CASSLVATNTEAFF
NA	TRBJ1-5	TRBV7-2	15	NA	TGTGCCAGCAAAGCGGCAGACAGGATCAATCAGCCCCAGCATTTT	CASKAADRINQPQHF
NA	TRBJ1-1	TRBV29-1	11	few	TGCAGCGTCGCAATAGAAACTGAAGCTTTCTTT	CSVAIETEAFF
NA	TRBJ2-7	TRBV28	13	NA	TGTGCCAGCAGTAAGGGAGAGGGGATAAAGCAGTACTTC	CASSKGEGIKQYF
NA	TRBJ2-7	TRBV27	14	few	TGTGCCAGCAGTTTATCGAAGGGATGGTACGAGCAGTACTTC	CASSLSKGWYEQYF
NA	TRBJ1-6	TRBV29-1	14	NA	TGCAGCGTTGAAGATGGTCGAACAAATTCACCCCTCCACTTT	CSVEDGRTNSPLHF
TRBD1	TRBJ1-1	TRBV29-1	12	NA	TGCAGCGTTGGGGACAGGAACACTGAAGCTTTCTTT	CSVGDRNTEAFF
NA	TRBJ2-4	TRBV29-1	13	NA	TGCAGCGTTGAGCAAAGAGCCAAAAACATTCAGTACTTC	CSVEQRAKNIQYF
TRBD1	TRBJ1-4	TRBV30	14	NA	TGTGCCTGGAGTGTTAAGGGGGCGTATGAAAAACTGTTTTTT	CAWSVKGAYEKLFF
NA	TRBJ1-2	TRBV7-2	13	NA	TGTGCCAGCAGCTTGGTCGAGGGCTATGGCTACACCTTC	CASSLVEGYGYTF